Each of the 18 T cell receptor beta chains below was sequenced from the same sample in a study of T cell responses to AZD1222 COVID-19 vaccine. Sequencing was performed with immunoSEQ multiplex PCR; in TCRdb, only in-frame clones are kept and a portion is missing. Of 110,000 to 150,000 clones listed, 90% to 95% are singletons. The sample here was peripheral blood, taken after recovery from COVID-19. These receptors were taken from an adult who had recovered from COVID-19.

V usage is TRBV11-1 and J usage is TRBJ2-2, with TRBD1 as a possible D gene (6 bases). The CDR3 length is 13 residues. The germline gives CDR1 SGHAT, CDR2 FQDESV (reference sequence). V dropped 7 bases and J dropped 3 bases, with 9 bases sitting between them. The DNA for the CDR3 is TGTGCCAGCACCAGGACAGACACCGGGGAGCTGTTTTTT. Its protein product is CASTRTDTGELFF.

This clone was detected a few times. This rearrangement joins TRBV5-1 to TRBJ1-2; D gene unclear. In germline, CDR1 is SGHRS, CDR2 YFSETQ. Trimming removed 1 base at V and 6 bases at J, with 7 bases between. This CDR3 is built from 12 residues. CDR3 nucleotides: TGCGCCAGCAGCTTGACTGCTGATGGCTACACCTTC. As protein: CASSLTADGYTF.

This rearrangement joins TRBV21-1 to TRBJ1-2. TRBV21-1 is assigned pseudogene status. The CDR3 contains 9 residues. DNA for the CDR3: TGTGCCAGCGCCTGCGGCTACACCTTC. This codes for CASACGYTF.

This clone was recorded only once. The J gene is TRBJ1-1, the V gene TRBV6-5; D is undetermined. The V gene's germline CDR1 is MNHEY and CDR2 SVGAGI. Trimming took 5 bases from V and 7 from J, leaving 14 bases between them. The CDR3 contains 13 residues. The DNA of the CDR3 is TGTGCCAGCAGTCGCCCGGCCTACGGTGAAGCTTTCTTT. Protein: CASSRPAYGEAFF.

J is TRBJ1-2 and V is TRBV3-1 (or the pseudogene TRBV3-2); possibly TRBD1 for D (6 bases). The CDR3 runs to 16 residues. Germline-derived CDR1 and CDR2 are LGHDT and YNNKEL (reference sequence). Trimming took off 2 bases at V and 4 bases at J, with 17 bases between the two ends. The CDR3 nucleotides read TGTGCCAGCAGCCAAAACCGGGCGGGACACCTCTATGGCTACACCTTC. Its translation is CASSQNRAGHLYGYTF.

The V and J genes are TRBV19 and TRBJ1-5, with D possibly being TRBD1 (5 bases). Germline-derived CDR1 and CDR2 are LNHDA and SQIVND (reference sequence). The CDR3 runs 15 residues. V was trimmed by 3 bases and J by 4 bases, leaving 13 bases between them. In nucleotides, the CDR3 is TGTGCCAGTAGTATGGCGGGCAGGGCTAATCAGCCCCAGCATTTT. Translating gives CASSMAGRANQPQHF.

This chain joins TRBV27 and TRBJ2-7; 9 bases fit TRBD1. Germline CDR1 MNHEY, CDR2 SMNVEV (reference sequence). Trimming at V came to 5 bases and at J to 3 bases, leaving 5 bases not matched to a gene. The CDR3 is 14 residues long. CDR3 nucleotide sequence: TGTGCCAGCAGTATCCGGGACAGGGACTACGAGCAGTACTTC. Translation: CASSIRDRDYEQYF.

The chain has TRBV13 and TRBJ1-5, with D maybe TRBD1 (5 bases). The CDR3 is made up of 15 amino acids. The V end lost 3 bases, the J end lost 4 bases, and 13 bases lay between the germline ends. Germline V lookup: CDR1 PRHDT, CDR2 FYEKMQ (reference sequence). The CDR3, as DNA: TGTGCCAGCAGCTTGAGAGGGGCCTATAATCAGCCCCAGCATTTT. This codes for CASSLRGAYNQPQHF.

The J gene is TRBJ2-1, the V gene TRBV7-2; 9 bases fit TRBD2. Per germline, CDR1 SGHTA and CDR2 FQGNSA. Trimming at V came to 1 base and at J to 9 bases, leaving 7 bases not matched to a gene. This CDR3 has 15 residues. CDR3 DNA: TGTGCCAGCAGCTTAGATCTAGCGGGACGGGGTGAGCAGTTCTTC. It encodes CASSLDLAGRGEQFF.

CDR3 sequence reads: CASSLQKETQYF. The CDR3 DNA follows: TGTGCCAGCAGTTTGCAGAAAGAGACCCAGTACTTC. This chain joins TRBV28 and TRBJ2-5, with unresolved D. The CDR3 is 12 amino acids. V lost 3 bases to trimming and J lost 3 bases, with 5 bases between them. Germline V gene lookup returns CDR1 MDHEN and CDR2 SYDVKM.

This clone was recorded a few times. V and J are TRBV2 and TRBJ1-4, with 8 nucleotides matching TRBD1. CDR1 and CDR2 (germline): SNHLY, FYNNEI. The junction had 11 bases not matched to a gene; V was cut back by 4 bases and J by 7 bases. The CDR3 covers 16 residues. The CDR3 is CASSGGAGTGVEKLFF. CDR3 bases: TGTGCCAGCAGTGGTGGAGCCGGGACAGGAGTTGAAAAACTGTTTTTT. Variable domain in full (rest from reference TRBV2 and TRBJ1-4): EPEVTQTPSHQVTQMGQEVILRCVPISNHLYFYWYRQILGQKVEFLVSFYNNEISEKSEIFDDQFSVERPDGSNFTLKIRSTKLEDSAMYFCASSGGAGTGVEKLFFGSGTQLSVL.

The chain recombines TRBV5-1 with TRBJ1-2; D gene ambiguous. V was pared by 0 bases and J by 2 bases, with 14 bases between. The CDR3 has 16 residues. Germline assignment: CDR1 SGHRS and CDR2 YFSETQ. CDR3 nucleotide sequence: TGCGCCAGCAGCTTGGAAGATAGCGGGATGAACTATGGCTACACCTTC. It codes for CASSLEDSGMNYGYTF.

The table lists this clone with a count of one. The chain is built from TRBV4-1 and TRBJ1-5; 8 positions match TRBD1. The CDR3 has 14 amino acids. J gave up 4 bases and V 4 bases, and 3 bases lay outside the gene matches. CDR1 and CDR2 (germline): MGHRA, YSYEKL. CDR3 DNA: TGCGCCAGCAGCCTCCGGACAGGGAATCAGCCCCAGCATTTT. Its protein is CASSLRTGNQPQHF.

The V gene is TRBV29-1, the J gene TRBJ2-7; D is uncertain. Germline values: CDR1 SQVTM, CDR2 ANQGSEA. Trimming took 7 bases from V and 0 from J, leaving 10 bases between them. The CDR3 runs to 12 residues. The CDR3 region is CSAIDSSYEQYF. The CDR3, as DNA: TGCAGCGCCATAGATAGCTCCTACGAGCAGTACTTC.

This chain links TRBV27 with TRBJ2-7; 11 bases are a match to TRBD2. CDR3 length equals 16 residues. Germline V gene data show CDR1 as MNHEY and CDR2 as SMNVEV (reference sequence). The V gene end was trimmed by 0 bases and the J gene end by 2 bases; junction bases not matched to a gene: 3. CDR3 DNA sequence: TGTGCCAGCAGTTTATCAGGACTAGCGGGTCCCTACGAGCAGTACTTC. The encoded protein is CASSLSGLAGPYEQYF.

V gene TRBV30 combines with J gene TRBJ2-1, with D unclear. CDR1 is GTSNPN, CDR2 SVGIG, per germline (reference sequence). The CDR3 consists of 13 residues. Between the trimmed V and J ends, which lost 5 bases and 6 bases, there was a span of 14 bases. This chain's CDR3 is CAWDKGPGNEQFF. The CDR3 nucleotides are TGTGCCTGGGACAAAGGGCCGGGCAATGAGCAGTTCTTC.

V and J are TRBV6-4 and TRBJ2-3; D might be TRBD2 (6 bases). The CDR3 is made up of 14 amino acids. Per germline, CDR1 MRHNA and CDR2 SNTAGT. V gave up 6 bases and J gave up 0 bases, with 10 bases separating them. The DNA of the CDR3 is TGTGCCAGCAGCCTGGGAGGCAGCACAGATACGCAGTATTTT. Encoded protein: CASSLGGSTDTQYF.

The table lists this clone with a count of one. V and J are TRBV7-3 and TRBJ2-6; 7 bases line up with TRBD2. This CDR3 spans 16 amino acids. Looked up from germline, CDR1 is SGHTA and CDR2 is FQGTGA. Trimming cost V 1 base and J 4 bases; bases outside gene matches: 4. This CDR3 is CASSLRGGSGANVLTF. Here the CDR3 DNA reads TGTGCCAGCAGCTTAAGGGGAGGGTCCGGGGCCAACGTCCTGACTTTC.